The 13 T cell receptor beta chains presented below share a single source sample, sequenced in a study of blood T cell repertoires in COVID-19. TCRdb's table, derived via immunoSEQ multiplex PCR, lists solely in-frame clones and lacks some. The sample has 50,000 to 75,000 clones; more than 60% are singletons. The sequenced sample consisted of peripheral blood. The receptor set was obtained from a human donor in a cohort sampled during active COVID-19.

This clone was recorded once. The gene calls are TRBV7-9 and TRBJ1-1; TRBD1 aligns across 8 bases. Germline V gene lookup returns CDR1 SEHNR and CDR2 FQNEAQ (reference sequence). This CDR3 has 13 amino acids. V dropped 5 bases and J dropped 5; count of bases not matched to a gene: 4. The CDR3 region is CASSPTGGTEAFF. DNA of the CDR3: TGTGCCAGCAGCCCCACAGGGGGGACTGAAGCTTTCTTT.

The J gene is TRBJ2-6, the V gene TRBV27; 8 nucleotides align to TRBD2. With V trimmed by 6 bases and J by 0 bases, 10 bases remained unmatched. Germline CDR1 and CDR2: MNHEY and SMNVEV (reference sequence). CDR3 length equals 18 residues. The CDR3 reads CASRERGLAFSGANVLTF. The CDR3 DNA reads TGTGCCAGCAGAGAACGAGGACTAGCCTTCTCTGGGGCCAACGTCCTGACTTTC.

The chain uses TRBV15 and TRBJ1-6; D is unclear. In germline, CDR1 is LNHNV, CDR2 YYDKDF (reference sequence). The CDR3 is 15 amino acids. V was cut by 5 bases and J by 4 bases, with 12 bases left in between. The CDR3 region is CATSPRPSYNSPLHF. The CDR3 nucleotides are TGTGCCACCAGCCCCCGTCCCAGTTATAATTCACCCCTCCACTTT.

The gene calls are TRBV9 and TRBJ1-4; 8 bases match TRBD1. J gave up 1 base and V 4 bases, and 9 bases lay outside the gene matches. This CDR3 contains 17 residues. Germline lookup yields CDR1 SGDLS and CDR2 YYNGEE. CDR3 residues: CASSRTTTGGTNEKLFF. The CDR3 DNA follows: TGTGCCAGCAGCCGCACTACTACAGGGGGAACTAATGAAAAACTGTTTTTT.

This clone was seen once. The chain is built from TRBV6-5 and TRBJ2-3; the D is unclear. The CDR3 has 15 residues. CDR1 MNHEY and CDR2 SVGAGI come from the germline V gene. Trimming took off 5 bases at V and 3 bases at J, with 15 bases between the two ends. The CDR3 nucleotides read TGTGCCAGCAGTCCCTCGCGCCTCGGGACAGATACGCAGTATTTT. Protein sequence: CASSPSRLGTDTQYF.

CDR3 protein: CASSLGLAGAQETQYF. The CDR3 DNA reads TGTGCCAGCAGCTTAGGGTTAGCGGGGGCCCAAGAGACCCAGTACTTC. This sequence joins TRBV7-9 and TRBJ2-5; 9 bases map to TRBD2. V dropped 1 base and J dropped 1; count of bases not matched to a gene: 4. Germline CDR1 and CDR2: SEHNR and FQNEAQ (reference sequence). The length of the CDR3 is 16 residues.

This chain uses TRBV3-1 (or the pseudogene TRBV3-2) with TRBJ1-3; TRBD1 matches at 9 bases. V lost 4 bases, J lost 3 bases, and 4 bases stayed unmatched. This CDR3 region has 15 residues. CDR1 is LGHDT and CDR2 is YNNKEL in the germline V gene (reference sequence). In nucleotides, the CDR3 is TGTGCCAGCAGCCTAAGGACAGGGGTTGGAAACACCATATATTTT. Its protein product is CASSLRTGVGNTIYF.

The chain links TRBV6-1 to TRBJ1-5, with D hard to call. CDR3 size: 14 residues. V lost 7 bases, J lost 0 bases, and 10 bases lay in between. CDR1 is MNHNS, CDR2 SASEGT, per germline. The CDR3 reads CASKDTNSNQPQHF. The CDR3 nucleotides read TGTGCCAGCAAAGACACGAATAGCAATCAGCCCCAGCATTTT.

The chain links TRBV15 to TRBJ1-1; D is uncertain. The V end was cut by 0 bases, the J end by 4 bases, with 12 bases between. The germline V gene has CDR1 LNHNV and CDR2 YYDKDF (reference sequence). This CDR3 region has 15 residues. The CDR3 sequence: CATSRESRVGTEAFF. CDR3 DNA sequence: TGTGCCACCAGCAGAGAAAGCCGGGTTGGCACTGAAGCTTTCTTT.

This clone was recorded once. The rearrangement uses TRBV28 and TRBJ1-2, with 11 nucleotides matching TRBD1. CDR1 is MDHEN and CDR2 is SYDVKM in the germline V gene. Losses at the gene ends were 6 bases for V and 8 bases for J; bases not matched to a gene: 14. The CDR3 length is 16 residues. The CDR3 loop is CASSTQRDRGIWGYTF. The CDR3 DNA is TGTGCCAGCAGCACCCAGAGGGACAGGGGGATCTGGGGCTACACCTTC.

J is TRBJ2-7 and V is TRBV23-1, with D possibly matching TRBD1 (5 bases). TRBV23-1 is flagged as an ORF with uncertain function. Trimming stripped 4 bases from V and 1 base from J, with 8 bases between. The length of the CDR3 is 13 residues. CDR3 loop: CASSLRVSYEQYF. Written as DNA, the CDR3 is TGCGCCAGCAGTCTCAGGGTTTCCTACGAGCAGTACTTC.

The chain carries TRBV13 and TRBJ1-4; TRBD1 might be the D (5 bases). There are 14 residues in the CDR3. Trimming shortened V by 5 bases and J by 0 bases, and 7 bases separated the two germline ends. Germline values: CDR1 PRHDT, CDR2 FYEKMQ (reference sequence). In nucleotides, the CDR3 is TGTGCCAGCAGCCCAGGGCCAACTAATGAAAAACTGTTTTTT. Its translation is CASSPGPTNEKLFF.

This clone turned up a few times. The chain couples TRBV30 to TRBJ1-3, with 7 positions matching TRBD1. With 0 bases clipped from V and 3 bases from J, the junction kept 5 bases outside the gene matches. This CDR3 is 15 amino acids long. CDR1 and CDR2 from the germline V gene are GTSNPN and SVGIG (reference sequence). The CDR3 region is CAWSVAGGFGNTIYF. The CDR3 DNA is TGTGCCTGGAGTGTAGCAGGGGGTTTTGGAAACACCATATATTTT.